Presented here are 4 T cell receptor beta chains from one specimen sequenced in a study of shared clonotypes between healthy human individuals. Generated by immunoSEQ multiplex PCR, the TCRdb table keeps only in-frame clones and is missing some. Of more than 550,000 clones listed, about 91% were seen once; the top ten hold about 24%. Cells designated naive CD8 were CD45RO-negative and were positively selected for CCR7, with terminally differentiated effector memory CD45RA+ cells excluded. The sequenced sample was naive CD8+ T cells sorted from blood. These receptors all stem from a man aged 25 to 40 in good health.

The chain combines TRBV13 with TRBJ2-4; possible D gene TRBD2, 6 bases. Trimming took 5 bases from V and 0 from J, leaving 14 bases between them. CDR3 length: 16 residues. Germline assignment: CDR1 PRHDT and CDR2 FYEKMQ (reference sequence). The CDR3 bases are TGTGCCAGCAGCCCCGTGGAGGGGATAGCCAAAAACATTCAGTACTTC. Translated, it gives CASSPVEGIAKNIQYF.

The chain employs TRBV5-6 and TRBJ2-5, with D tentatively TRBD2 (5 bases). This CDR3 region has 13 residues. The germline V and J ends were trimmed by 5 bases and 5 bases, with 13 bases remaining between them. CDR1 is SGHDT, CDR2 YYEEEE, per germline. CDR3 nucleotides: TGTGCCAGCAGGGGTTGGGAGTGGGAGACCCAGTACTTC. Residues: CASRGWEWETQYF.

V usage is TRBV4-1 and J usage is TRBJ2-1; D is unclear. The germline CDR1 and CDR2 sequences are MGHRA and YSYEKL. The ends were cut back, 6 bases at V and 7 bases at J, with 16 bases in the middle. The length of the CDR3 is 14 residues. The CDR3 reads CASSLQTPVNEQFF. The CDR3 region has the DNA TGCGCCAGCAGTCTCCAAACACCCGTAAATGAGCAGTTCTTC.

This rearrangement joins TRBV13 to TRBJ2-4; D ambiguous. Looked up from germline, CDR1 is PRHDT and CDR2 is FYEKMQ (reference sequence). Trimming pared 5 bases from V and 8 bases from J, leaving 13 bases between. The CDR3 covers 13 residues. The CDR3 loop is CASSPGSSHIQYF. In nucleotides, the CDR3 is TGTGCCAGCAGCCCCGGCAGTAGTCACATTCAGTACTTC.